The clone carrying this T cell receptor beta chain was recorded at least ten times. Its antigen remains unidentified. Looked up from germline, CDR1 is SNHLY and CDR2 is FYNNEI. CDR3 length: 15 amino acids. V dropped 8 bases and J dropped 1 base, with 17 bases sitting between them. These data come from a study of T cells in Graves' hyperthyroidism and ophthalmopathy. General study findings and limits: Ophthalmopathy and stable hyperthyroidism were separated by a 13 V-J model. Most expanded thyroid clonotypes above 0.001 recurred in blood.

Graves' hyperthyroidism showing no ophthalmopathy progression within 18 months was considered stable. Diagnoses rested on clinical symptoms, serum thyroxine and TRAb, thyroid ultrasound and orbital computed tomography. RNA transcripts gave rise to amplified TCR beta CDR3 regions. First-round RT-PCR with HTBI primers amplified the TCR CDR3 region. TCRdb re-called the multiplex PCR reads with MiXCR, one entry per CDR3 protein. Among some 510,000 distinct CDR3 sequences, 20% were seen once, and the ten largest hold more than 20%. Sequencing was performed on blood. The rearrangement uses TRBV2 and TRBJ1-1, with a tentative D call TRBD1 (5 bases). This TCR was sampled from a man between 18 and 29 years old with Graves' hyperthyroidism. The CDR3 nucleotides read TGTGCCAGCTTCCAGGACGGGGCAGGGAACACTGAAGCTTTCTTT. This sequence encodes CASFQDGAGNTEAFF. The variable domain in full, with the rest retrieved from reference TRBV2 and TRBJ1-1, is EPEVTQTPSHQVTQMGQEVILRCVPISNHLYFYWYRQILGQKVEFLVSFYNNEISEKSEIFDDQFSVERPDGSNFTLKIRSTKLEDSAMYFCASFQDGAGNTEAFFGQGTRLTVV.